Below are 9 T cell receptor beta chains sequenced from a single sample in a study of blood T cell repertoires in COVID-19. The data were produced by immunoSEQ multiplex PCR, yet TCRdb's version contains in-frame clones alone and is incomplete. Of 23,000 or so clones in the sample, around 86% were seen once. Sequencing used peripheral blood. These TCRs come from a man in his fifties or sixties with active COVID-19.

V and J are TRBV19 and TRBJ1-3, with D uncertain. V was clipped by 9 bases and J by 0 bases, with 15 bases between them. Per the germline V gene, CDR1 is LNHDA and CDR2 is SQIVND (reference sequence). CDR3 length: 15 residues. Here the CDR3 reads CASTSQAYSGNTIYF. CDR3 DNA sequence: TGTGCCAGCACGAGTCAAGCTTACTCTGGAAACACCATATATTTT.

This chain joins TRBV2 and TRBJ1-1, with D perhaps TRBD1 (6 bases). V lost 4 bases and J 5 bases, leaving 14 bases between the germline ends. The CDR3 totals 14 residues. Germline V gene data show CDR1 as SNHLY and CDR2 as FYNNEI. The CDR3: CASSGRRDMTEAFF. In nucleotides, the CDR3 is TGTGCCAGCAGTGGTCGCAGGGACATGACTGAAGCTTTCTTT.

The J gene is TRBJ2-4, the V gene TRBV7-9, with 8 bases identical to TRBD1. The trim removed 0 bases at V and 4 bases at J, leaving 11 bases unmatched. Germline V lookup: CDR1 SEHNR, CDR2 FQNEAQ (reference sequence). The CDR3 totals 18 residues. As DNA, the CDR3 is TGTGCCAGCAGCTTAGCCCTTGGACAGGGACTTTCAAAAAACATTCAGTACTTC. Amino acids: CASSLALGQGLSKNIQYF.

The sample holds a few counts of this clone. J is TRBJ2-7 and V is TRBV5-1; tentative D call: TRBD2 (5 bases). Per germline, CDR1 SGHRS and CDR2 YFSETQ. The CDR3 runs to 15 residues. V lost 1 base, J lost 0 bases, and 11 bases lay in between. CDR3 in DNA: TGCGCCAGCAGCTTGCTCCAGCGGAGCTCCTACGAGCAGTACTTC. This sequence encodes CASSLLQRSSYEQYF.

The J gene is TRBJ2-4, the V gene TRBV4-1, with 8 bases matching TRBD1. The CDR3 consists of 18 residues. Trimming cost V 0 bases and J 2 bases; bases outside gene matches: 9. Germline V gene data show CDR1 as MGHRA and CDR2 as YSYEKL. CDR3 sequence reads: CASSQDSRAGGPKNIQYF. CDR3 in DNA: TGCGCCAGCAGCCAAGATTCCAGGGCAGGGGGCCCCAAAAACATTCAGTACTTC.

The rearrangement joins TRBV7-8 to TRBJ2-2; 14 bases are shared with TRBD2. Per germline, CDR1 SGHVS and CDR2 FQNEAQ. V lost 0 bases, J lost 4 bases, and 7 bases stayed unmatched. CDR3 size: 19 residues. For the CDR3, the DNA is TGTGCCAGCAGCTTAGCTAGGACTAGCGGGGGGCGGAGCACCGGGGAGCTGTTTTTT. Translation: CASSLARTSGGRSTGELFF.

This clone has more than one count but fewer than ten. Other DNA sequences in the sample encode the same CDR3. CDR3 protein: CASSGTGDYGYTF. CDR3 coding DNA: TGTGCCAGCAGTGGGACAGGGGACTATGGCTACACCTTC. The chain recombines TRBV2 with TRBJ1-2, with 9 bases matching TRBD1. The V segment lost 4 bases and the J segment 3 bases; nucleotides outside the gene matches: 0. The germline gives CDR1 SNHLY, CDR2 FYNNEI. The CDR3 is 13 residues long.

In its sample, this clone was seen once. The chain couples TRBV30 to TRBJ1-2; the D gene is possibly TRBD1 (5 bases). Between the trimmed V and J ends, which lost 0 bases and 8 bases, there was a span of 10 bases. Germline V CDR1 and CDR2: GTSNPN, SVGIG (reference sequence). The CDR3 runs to 12 residues. CDR3 in DNA: TGTGCCTGGAGTGTGGGGGGTGGAGGCTACACCTTC. Encoded protein: CAWSVGGGGYTF.

The rearrangement links TRBV3-1 (or the pseudogene TRBV3-2) to TRBJ2-5; TRBD2 agrees at 9 bases. This CDR3 is built from 17 residues. V dropped 1 base and J dropped 1; count of bases not matched to a gene: 7. Germline loops: CDR1 LGHDT, CDR2 YNNKEL (reference sequence). The CDR3 sequence is CASSQALAGTLQETQYF. The CDR3 DNA reads as TGTGCCAGCAGCCAAGCCCTAGCGGGAACCCTCCAAGAGACCCAGTACTTC.